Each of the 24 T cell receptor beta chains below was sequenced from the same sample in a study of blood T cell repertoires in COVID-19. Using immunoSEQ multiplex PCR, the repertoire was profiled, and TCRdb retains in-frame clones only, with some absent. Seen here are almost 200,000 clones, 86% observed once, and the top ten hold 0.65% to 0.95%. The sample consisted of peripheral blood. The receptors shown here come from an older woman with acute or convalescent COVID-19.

In DNA form, the CDR3 reads TGTGCCAGCCGGGAAATATCAACTCAGCCCCAGCATTTT. Protein sequence: CASREISTQPQHF. The chain couples TRBV28 to TRBJ1-5; D gene uncertain. Trimming removed 8 bases at V and 6 bases at J, with 14 bases between. The CDR3 runs 13 residues. Looked up from germline, CDR1 is MDHEN and CDR2 is SYDVKM.

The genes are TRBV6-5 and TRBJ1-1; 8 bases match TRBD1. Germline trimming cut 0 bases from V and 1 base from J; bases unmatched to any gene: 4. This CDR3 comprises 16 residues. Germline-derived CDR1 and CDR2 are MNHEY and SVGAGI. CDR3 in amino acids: CASSYSIGTGNTEAFF. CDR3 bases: TGTGCCAGCAGTTACTCGATAGGGACAGGGAACACTGAAGCTTTCTTT.

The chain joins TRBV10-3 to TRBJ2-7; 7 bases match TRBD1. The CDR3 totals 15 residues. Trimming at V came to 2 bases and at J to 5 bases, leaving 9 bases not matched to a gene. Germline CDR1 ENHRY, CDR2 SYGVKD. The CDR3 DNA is TGTGCCATCAGTGAGGTGGGGACAGAGAGAGACGAGCAGTACTTC. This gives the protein CAISEVGTERDEQYF.

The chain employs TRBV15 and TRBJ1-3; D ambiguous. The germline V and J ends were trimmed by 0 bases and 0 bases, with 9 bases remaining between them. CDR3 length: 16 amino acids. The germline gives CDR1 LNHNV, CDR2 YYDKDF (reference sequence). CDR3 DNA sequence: TGTGCCACCAGCAGAGATAGTGGTTCCTCTGGAAACACCATATATTTT. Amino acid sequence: CATSRDSGSSGNTIYF.

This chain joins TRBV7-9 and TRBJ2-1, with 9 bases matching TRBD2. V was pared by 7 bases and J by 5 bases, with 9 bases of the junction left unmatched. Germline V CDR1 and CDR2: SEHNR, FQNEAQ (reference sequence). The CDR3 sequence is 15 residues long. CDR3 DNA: TGTGCCAGCATCGTTAGCGGGGGCCTGAACAATGAGCAGTTCTTC. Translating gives CASIVSGGLNNEQFF.

CDR3 in amino acids: CATSRGQGRETQYF. The CDR3 DNA is TGTGCCACCAGCAGAGGGCAGGGGAGAGAGACCCAGTACTTC. The V call is TRBV15, the J call TRBJ2-5; possibly TRBD1 for D (6 bases). The germline V and J ends were trimmed by 1 base and 4 bases, with 10 bases remaining between them. Germline values: CDR1 LNHNV, CDR2 YYDKDF (reference sequence). The CDR3 has 14 residues.

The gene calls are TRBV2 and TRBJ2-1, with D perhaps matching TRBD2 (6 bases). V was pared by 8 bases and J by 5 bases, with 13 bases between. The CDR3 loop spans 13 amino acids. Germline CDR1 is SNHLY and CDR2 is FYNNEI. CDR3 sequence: CASQLWRDNEQFF. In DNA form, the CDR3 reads TGTGCCAGCCAGTTATGGAGGGACAATGAGCAGTTCTTC.

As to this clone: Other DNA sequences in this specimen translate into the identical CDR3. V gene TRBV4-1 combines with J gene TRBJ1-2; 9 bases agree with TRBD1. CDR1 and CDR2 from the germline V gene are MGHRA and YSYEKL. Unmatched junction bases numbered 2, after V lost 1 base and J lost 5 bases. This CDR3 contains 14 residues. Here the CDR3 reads CASSQADRGYGYTF. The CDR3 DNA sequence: TGCGCCAGCAGCCAAGCGGACAGGGGATATGGCTACACCTTC.

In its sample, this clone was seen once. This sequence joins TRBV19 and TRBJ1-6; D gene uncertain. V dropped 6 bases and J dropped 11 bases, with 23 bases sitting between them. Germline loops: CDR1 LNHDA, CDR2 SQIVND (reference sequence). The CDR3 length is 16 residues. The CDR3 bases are TGTGCCAGTAGAATCTCCAGCCCGGGATCAAGCGCACCCCTCCACTTT. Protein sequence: CASRISSPGSSAPLHF.

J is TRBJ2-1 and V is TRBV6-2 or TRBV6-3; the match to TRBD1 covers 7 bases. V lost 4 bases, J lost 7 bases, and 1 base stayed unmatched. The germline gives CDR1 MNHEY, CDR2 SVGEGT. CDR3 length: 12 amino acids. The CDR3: CASSSQGNEQFF. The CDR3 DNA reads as TGTGCCAGCAGTTCACAGGGGAATGAGCAGTTCTTC.

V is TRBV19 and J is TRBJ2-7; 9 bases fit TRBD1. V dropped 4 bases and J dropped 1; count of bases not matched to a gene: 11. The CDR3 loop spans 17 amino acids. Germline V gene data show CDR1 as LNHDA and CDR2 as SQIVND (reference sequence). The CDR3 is CASSTGGQGIVSYEQYF. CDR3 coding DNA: TGTGCCAGTAGTACCGGCGGACAGGGGATCGTATCCTACGAGCAGTACTTC.

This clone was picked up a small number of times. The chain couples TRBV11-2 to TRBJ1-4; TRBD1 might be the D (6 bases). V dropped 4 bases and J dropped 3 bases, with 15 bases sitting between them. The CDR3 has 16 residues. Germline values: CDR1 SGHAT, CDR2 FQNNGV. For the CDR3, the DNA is TGTGCCAGCAGCTCAAACCAGGGGCGGCCTAATGAAAAACTGTTTTTT. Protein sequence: CASSSNQGRPNEKLFF.

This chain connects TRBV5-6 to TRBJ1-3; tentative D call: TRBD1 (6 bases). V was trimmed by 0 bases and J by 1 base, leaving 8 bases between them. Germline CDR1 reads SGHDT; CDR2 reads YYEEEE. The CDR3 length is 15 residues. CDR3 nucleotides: TGTGCCAGCAGCTTGGGGACAGCATCTGGAAACACCATATATTTT. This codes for CASSLGTASGNTIYF.

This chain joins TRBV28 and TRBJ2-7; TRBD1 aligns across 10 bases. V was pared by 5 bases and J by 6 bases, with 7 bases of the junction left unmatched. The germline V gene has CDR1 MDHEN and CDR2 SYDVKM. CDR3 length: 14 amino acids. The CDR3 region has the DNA TGTGCCAGCAGTGAGACAGGGGGCATTCTCGAGCAGTACTTC. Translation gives CASSETGGILEQYF.

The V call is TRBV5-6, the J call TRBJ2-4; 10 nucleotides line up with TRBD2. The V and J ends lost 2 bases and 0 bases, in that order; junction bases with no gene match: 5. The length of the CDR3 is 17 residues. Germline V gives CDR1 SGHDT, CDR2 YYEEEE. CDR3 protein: CASSLAGGPPAKNIQYF. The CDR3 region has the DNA TGTGCCAGCAGCTTAGCGGGAGGGCCTCCAGCCAAAAACATTCAGTACTTC.

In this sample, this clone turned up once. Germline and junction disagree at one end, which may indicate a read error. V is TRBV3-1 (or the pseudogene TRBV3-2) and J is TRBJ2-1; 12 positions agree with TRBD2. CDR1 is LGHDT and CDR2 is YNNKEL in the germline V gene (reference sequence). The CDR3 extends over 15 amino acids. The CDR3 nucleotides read TGTGCCAGCAGGCAAGGACTAGCGGGGTACAATGAGCAGTTCTTC. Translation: CASRQGLAGYNEQFF.

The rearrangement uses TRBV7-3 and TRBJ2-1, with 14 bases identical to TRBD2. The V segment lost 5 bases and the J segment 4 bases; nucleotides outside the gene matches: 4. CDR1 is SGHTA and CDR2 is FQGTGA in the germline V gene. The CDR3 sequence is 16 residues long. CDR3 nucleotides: TGTGCCAGCAGCCGGGGACTAGCGGGAGCTTACAATGAGCAGTTCTTC. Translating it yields CASSRGLAGAYNEQFF.

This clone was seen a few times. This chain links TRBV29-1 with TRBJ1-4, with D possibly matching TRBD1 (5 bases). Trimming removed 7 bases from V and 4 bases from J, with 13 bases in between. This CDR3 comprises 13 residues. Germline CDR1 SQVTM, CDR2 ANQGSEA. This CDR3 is CSGQGSGNEKLFF. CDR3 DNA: TGCAGCGGCCAGGGTTCGGGTAATGAAAAACTGTTTTTT. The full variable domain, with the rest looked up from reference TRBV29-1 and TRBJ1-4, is SAVISQKPSRDICQRGTSLTIQCQVDSQVTMMFWYRQQPGQSLTLIATANQGSEATYESGFVIDKFPISRPNLTFSTLTVSNMSPEDSSIYLCSGQGSGNEKLFFGSGTQLSVL.

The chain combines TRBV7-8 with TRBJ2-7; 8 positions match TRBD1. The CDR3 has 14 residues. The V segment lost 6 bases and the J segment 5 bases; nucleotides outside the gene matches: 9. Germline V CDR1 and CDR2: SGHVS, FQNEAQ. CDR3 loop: CASSPRTGNHEQYF. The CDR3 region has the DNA TGTGCCAGCAGTCCTCGGACAGGGAACCACGAGCAGTACTTC. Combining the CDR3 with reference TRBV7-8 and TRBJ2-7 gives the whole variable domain GAGVSQSPRYKVAKRGQDVALRCDPISGHVSLFWYQQALGQGPEFLTYFQNEAQLDKSGLPSDRFFAERPEGSVSTLKIQRTQQEDSAVYLCASSPRTGNHEQYFGPGTRLTVT.

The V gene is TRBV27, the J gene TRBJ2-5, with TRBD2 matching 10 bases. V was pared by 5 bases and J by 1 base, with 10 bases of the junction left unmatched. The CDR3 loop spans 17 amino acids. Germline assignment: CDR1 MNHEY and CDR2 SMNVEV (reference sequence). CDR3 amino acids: CASSPLTSGLTQETQYF. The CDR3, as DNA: TGTGCCAGCAGTCCGTTGACTAGCGGGCTAACCCAAGAGACCCAGTACTTC.

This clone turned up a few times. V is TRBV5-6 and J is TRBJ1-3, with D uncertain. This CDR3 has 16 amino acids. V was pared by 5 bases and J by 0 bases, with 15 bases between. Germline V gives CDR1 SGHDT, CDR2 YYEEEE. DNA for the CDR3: TGTGCCAGCAGTCAACTTAGTGATTACTCTGGAAACACCATATATTTT. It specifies CASSQLSDYSGNTIYF.

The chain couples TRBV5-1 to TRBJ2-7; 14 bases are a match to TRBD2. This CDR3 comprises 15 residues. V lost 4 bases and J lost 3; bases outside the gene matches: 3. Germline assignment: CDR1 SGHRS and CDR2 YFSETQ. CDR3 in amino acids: CASSPGLAGGYEQYF. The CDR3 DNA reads TGCGCCAGCAGCCCTGGACTAGCGGGGGGCTACGAGCAGTACTTC. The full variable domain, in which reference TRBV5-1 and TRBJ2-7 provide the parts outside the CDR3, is KAGVTQTPRYLIKTRGQQVTLSCSPISGHRSVSWYQQTPGQGLQFLFEYFSETQRNKGNFPGRFSGRQFSNSRSEMNVSTLELGDSALYLCASSPGLAGGYEQYFGPGTRLTVT.

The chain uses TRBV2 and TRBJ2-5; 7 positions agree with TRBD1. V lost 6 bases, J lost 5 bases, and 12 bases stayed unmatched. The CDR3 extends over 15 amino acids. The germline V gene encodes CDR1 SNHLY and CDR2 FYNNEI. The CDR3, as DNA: TGTGCCAGCAGCCCTGACAGGGCCGGACGGGAGACCCAGTACTTC. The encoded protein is CASSPDRAGRETQYF.

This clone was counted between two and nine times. The CDR3 here is CASSVVDRANTGELFF. CDR3 DNA sequence: TGTGCCAGCAGCGTAGTGGACAGGGCGAACACCGGGGAGCTGTTTTTT. The genes are TRBV9 and TRBJ2-2; 8 bases line up with TRBD1. Germline V gene data show CDR1 as SGDLS and CDR2 as YYNGEE. Germline trimming cut 0 bases from V and 0 bases from J; bases unmatched to any gene: 1. The CDR3 spans 16 residues.